The clone carrying this TCR beta chain is a singleton in its sample. Its specificity is not known. Some clones are missing from TCRdb's copy, which holds only in-frame ones; the method was immunoSEQ multiplex PCR. Among fewer than 35,000 clones, roughly four fifths were seen once, and the ten largest hold roughly 1.3%. The data are from a study of T cells in narcolepsy. Study as a whole: Healthy controls were enrolled alongside patients with narcolepsy type 1 or type 2.

Germline V gives CDR1 MRHNA, CDR2 SNTAGT. Trimming shortened V by 2 bases and J by 9 bases, and 11 bases separated the two germline ends. This CDR3 comprises 13 residues. General study findings and limits: Some memory CD4+ repertoires had no autoreactive clone sequences. Same-patient CSF and blood CD4+ T cell clonotypes included HCRT-specific and TRIB2-specific autoreactive ones.

What was sequenced was CD45RA- memory CD4+ T cells from PBMCs. The chain couples TRBV6-4 to TRBJ2-1, with a weak D call TRBD1 (6 bases). The TCR comes from a human donor with narcolepsy. This CDR3 reads CASSDGQGLEQFF. As DNA, the CDR3 is TGTGCCAGCAGTGACGGGCAGGGGCTTGAGCAGTTCTTC.